The TCR beta chain described here comes from a study of blood T cell repertoires in COVID-19. Study-level information: In each case, the material was cDNA or gDNA derived from T cells, B-cell-depleted T cells, or PBMCs.

Generated by immunoSEQ multiplex PCR, the TCRdb table keeps only in-frame clones and is missing some. The repertoire has roughly 310,000 clones, around nine tenths of them found once; the top ten carry over 8%. Individuals aged about 18 to 95 years were recruited from 24 US areas. Cohort 3 donors were reported recovered after two negative PCRs, clearance, or symptom resolution. The CDR3 extends over 16 amino acids. CDR1 and CDR2 (germline): SGHTA, FQGTGA. V was pared by 5 bases and J by 5 bases, with 7 bases of the junction left unmatched. The gene calls are TRBV7-3 and TRBJ2-3, with 13 bases identical to TRBD2. This TCR was recovered from a woman aged 40 to 50 who had recovered from COVID-19. Sequenced sample: PBMCs or T cells enriched from blood (not recorded which). The CDR3 coding sequence is TGTGCCAGCAGCATGGGACTAGCGGGGATGGGAGATACGCAGTATTTT. This encodes CASSMGLAGMGDTQYF.